The 17 T cell receptor beta chains listed next were all sequenced from one sample in a study of shared clonotypes between healthy human individuals. Profiling relied on immunoSEQ multiplex PCR, and the TCRdb table lists in-frame clones only, not all of them. The table has more than 900,000 clones, 78% seen once; the top ten hold roughly 0.65%. Input material: memory CD4+ T cells from PBMCs. The sample's subset: CD45RA-negative fraction. The receptors shown here come from a man younger than 30 in good health. Some clones in this sample may be carry-over from other donors' samples.

The rearrangement links TRBV7-2 to TRBJ1-4; TRBD1 might be the D (5 bases). The CDR3 totals 14 residues. The V and J ends lost 4 bases and 8 bases respectively, with 14 bases between them. Germline CDR1 and CDR2: SGHTA and FQGNSA. CDR3 protein: CASSSVGTVEKLFF. In DNA form, the CDR3 reads TGTGCCAGCAGCTCAGTCGGGACGGTGGAAAAACTGTTTTTT. The full variable domain, completed using reference TRBV7-2 and TRBJ1-4, is GAGVSQSPSNKVTEKGKDVELRCDPISGHTALYWYRQSLGQGLEFLIYFQGNSAPDKSGLPSDRFSAERTGGSVSTLTIQRTQQEDSAVYLCASSSVGTVEKLFFGSGTQLSVL.

Concerning this clone itself: Sequence at one end of the junction differs from germline and may be a read error. The chain links TRBV19 to TRBJ2-2; D perhaps matches TRBD1 (5 bases). The CDR3 covers 16 residues. Germline CDR1 is LNHDA and CDR2 is SQIVND (reference sequence). Here the CDR3 reads CASSVTVRPNTGELFF. The CDR3 region has the DNA TGTGCCAGTAGTGTGACAGTCCGGCCGAATACCGGGGAGCTGTTTTTT. Supplemented by reference TRBV19 and TRBJ2-2, the full variable domain reads DGGITQSPKYLFRKEGQNVTLSCEQNLNHDAMYWYRQDPGQGLRLIYYSQIVNDFQKGDIAEGYSVSREKKESFPLTVTSAQKNPTAFYLCASSVTVRPNTGELFFGEGSRLTVL.

The chain recombines TRBV29-1 with TRBJ2-3; D is perhaps TRBD2 (7 bases). The germline V gene has CDR1 SQVTM and CDR2 ANQGSEA. This CDR3 spans 16 amino acids. Trimming took 3 bases from V and 6 from J, leaving 22 bases between them. CDR3 bases: TGCAGCGTTGAGGGGTCGGGGGGCACCGGGAGGGATACGCAGTATTTT. This gives the protein CSVEGSGGTGRDTQYF.

The table lists this clone with a count of one. V gene TRBV6-6 combines with J gene TRBJ2-7, with TRBD2 identical over 7 bases. The CDR3 is 15 residues long. Germline V gives CDR1 MNHNY, CDR2 SVGAGI (reference sequence). V lost 0 bases, J lost 2 bases, and 4 bases stayed unmatched. CDR3 in amino acids: CASSYSGGTPYEQYF. CDR3 in DNA: TGTGCCAGCAGTTACTCCGGGGGGACGCCCTACGAGCAGTACTTC.

This chain uses TRBV7-2 with TRBJ1-5; no definite D call. CDR3 length equals 14 residues. V lost 2 bases and J lost 0, with 5 bases in between. Germline V gene sequence: CDR1 SGHTA, CDR2 FQGNSA. The CDR3 DNA is TGTGCCAGCAGCTTACTCAATAGCAATCAGCCCCAGCATTTT. This encodes CASSLLNSNQPQHF.

The CDR3 sequence: CASSFDRQGDTQYF. The CDR3, as DNA: TGTGCCAGCAGCTTTGACCGACAGGGAGATACGCAGTATTTT. The chain joins TRBV9 to TRBJ2-3, with 7 bases matching TRBD1. V lost 4 bases to trimming and J lost 5 bases; unmatched junction nucleotides: 7. This CDR3 has 14 residues. In germline, CDR1 is SGDLS, CDR2 YYNGEE.

V and J are TRBV27 and TRBJ2-3, with a weak D call TRBD2 (5 bases). This CDR3 has 13 residues. Germline V gene sequence: CDR1 MNHEY, CDR2 SMNVEV (reference sequence). The V end was cut by 5 bases, the J end by 4 bases, with 10 bases between. The DNA of the CDR3 is TGTGCCAGCAGTCGCCTAGCTGCAGATACGCAGTATTTT. It specifies CASSRLAADTQYF.

Only one count was recorded for this clone. This chain connects TRBV30 to TRBJ2-7; 8 bases align to TRBD1. This CDR3 comprises 13 residues. The V gene's germline CDR1 is GTSNPN and CDR2 SVGIG (reference sequence). With V trimmed by 3 bases and J by 6 bases, 7 bases remained unmatched. The CDR3 region has the DNA TGTGCCTGGAGCGGATCAGGGGGCCTCGAGCAGTACTTC. Translated: CAWSGSGGLEQYF.

This clone was seen only a few times. A much larger clone is a single base away; this may be a read error. The same CDR3 also results from other DNA sequences found in this sample. The chain uses TRBV28 and TRBJ1-1; D gene unclear. Looked up from germline, CDR1 is MDHEN and CDR2 is SYDVKM. This CDR3 comprises 11 residues. The V gene lost 6 bases and the J gene lost 0 bases, with 2 bases spanning the gap. The CDR3 protein is CASRLNTEAFF. The CDR3 DNA reads as TGTGCCAGCAGACTGAACACTGAAGCTTTCTTT.

V is TRBV6-1 and J is TRBJ1-1, with TRBD1 identical over 7 bases. This CDR3 is 11 amino acids long. J gave up 3 bases and V 8 bases, and 0 bases lay outside the gene matches. Germline V gene sequence: CDR1 MNHNS, CDR2 SASEGT. The CDR3 loop reads CASQGDTEAFF. For the CDR3, the DNA is TGTGCCAGCCAGGGGGACACTGAAGCTTTCTTT.

V gene TRBV5-3 combines with J gene TRBJ2-1, with D possibly called TRBD1 or TRBD2 (6 bases each). TRBV5-3 is filed as an ORF, its function uncertain. Trimming pared 0 bases from V and 0 bases from J, leaving 13 bases between. This CDR3 is 17 amino acids long. In nucleotides, the CDR3 is TGTGCCAGAAGCTTGGGTTATGGGGGGCACTCCTACAATGAGCAGTTCTTC. As protein: CARSLGYGGHSYNEQFF.

To note about this clone: A far more abundant clone sits one base away, making this likely a read error. This sample also contains other DNA sequences that code for the same CDR3. This chain uses TRBV30 with TRBJ1-1; D possibly corresponds to TRBD1 (5 bases). CDR3 length equals 13 residues. Germline loops: CDR1 GTSNPN, CDR2 SVGIG (reference sequence). The CDR3 sequence is CAWMQGFYTEAFF. CDR3 DNA sequence: TGTGCCTGGATGCAGGGTTTTTACACTGAAGCTTTCTTC. Together with reference TRBV30 and TRBJ1-1, the CDR3 gives the full variable domain: SQTIHQWPATLVQPVGSPLSLECTVEGTSNPNLYWYRQAAGRGLQLLFYSVGIGQISSEVPQNLSASRPQDRQFILSSKKLLLSDSGFYLCAWMQGFYTEAFFGQGTRLTVV.

V and J are TRBV7-9 and TRBJ1-1; no reliable D call. Trimming took off 6 bases at V and 0 bases at J, with 17 bases between the two ends. The length of the CDR3 is 16 residues. The V gene's germline CDR1 is SEHNR and CDR2 FQNEAQ (reference sequence). Here the CDR3 DNA reads TGTGCCAGCAGTCCGTTCCCAAGCACAGTGAACACTGAAGCTTTCTTT. Translation gives CASSPFPSTVNTEAFF.

The V call is TRBV27, the J call TRBJ1-1; perhaps TRBD1 as D (5 bases). The V gene lost 6 bases and the J gene lost 5 bases, with 13 bases spanning the gap. The CDR3 loop spans 13 amino acids. Per the germline V gene, CDR1 is MNHEY and CDR2 is SMNVEV (reference sequence). The CDR3 sequence: CASRTQVWTEAFF. The CDR3 DNA is TGTGCCAGCAGGACACAGGTCTGGACTGAAGCTTTCTTT.

V usage is TRBV5-1 and J usage is TRBJ2-2; TRBD1 agrees at 10 bases. This CDR3 comprises 16 residues. Per the germline V gene, CDR1 is SGHRS and CDR2 is YFSETQ. V lost 4 bases and J lost 2; bases outside the gene matches: 5. In nucleotides, the CDR3 is TGCGCCAGCAGCCCCCAGACAGGGGGCAACACCGGGGAGCTGTTTTTT. This encodes CASSPQTGGNTGELFF.

V gene TRBV28 combines with J gene TRBJ1-2, with 9 bases identical to TRBD1. V shed 6 bases and J 1 base; nucleotides not matched to a gene: 12. The CDR3 extends over 17 amino acids. In germline, CDR1 is MDHEN, CDR2 SYDVKM. For the CDR3, the DNA is TGTGCCAGCAGACCCTTTACAGGGGGCGGTGTTAACTATGGCTACACCTTC. Residues: CASRPFTGGGVNYGYTF.

The V gene is TRBV28, the J gene TRBJ2-1; D may match TRBD1 or TRBD2 (6 bases each). Germline values: CDR1 MDHEN, CDR2 SYDVKM. Trimming took 6 bases from V and 5 from J, leaving 17 bases between them. The CDR3 spans 15 residues. CDR3 sequence reads: CASSRGPRGDNEQFF. CDR3 in DNA: TGTGCCAGCAGCAGGGGCCCGCGGGGCGACAATGAGCAGTTCTTC.